These 3 T cell receptor beta chains share one sample of origin, sequenced in a study of Ad26.COV2.S vaccination and SARS-CoV-2 variants. As for treatment: roughly 20 received Ad26.COV2.S at low or high dose, single or two shots; 5 received placebo; per-sample allocation not given. Day 63 following the first vaccine or placebo injection was when the samples were taken. Data came from immunoSEQ multiplex PCR; TCRdb stores just in-frame clones and leaves some out. This sample has about 480,000 clones, with around 88% found just once. Material: peripheral blood, obtained in a trial of Ad26.COV2.S vaccine versus placebo. The receptor source for this set is a person between 18 and 65 years old who received the Ad26.COV2.S COVID-19 vaccine or a placebo.

The chain is built from TRBV15 and TRBJ2-6; D remains ambiguous. V was pared by 0 bases and J by 2 bases, with 8 bases between. In germline, CDR1 is LNHNV, CDR2 YYDKDF (reference sequence). The CDR3 is 16 residues long. The DNA for the CDR3 is TGTGCCACCAGCAGAGAGGGCAAAGCTGGGGCCAACGTCCTGACTTTC. It translates to CATSREGKAGANVLTF.

The V and J genes are TRBV27 and TRBJ2-1; D unclear. CDR3 size: 13 residues. Between the trimmed V and J ends, which lost 2 bases and 2 bases, there was a span of 4 bases. Germline V gene sequence: CDR1 MNHEY, CDR2 SMNVEV (reference sequence). The CDR3 DNA follows: TGTGCCAGCAGTTTACGGACCTACAATGAGCAGTTCTTC. It translates to CASSLRTYNEQFF.

The chain uses TRBV12-3 or TRBV12-4 and TRBJ2-7; D ambiguous. Trimming cost V 3 bases and J 3 bases, with 9 bases left between them. This CDR3 has 13 residues. The CDR3 sequence: CASSLQVGYEQYF. In nucleotides, the CDR3 is TGTGCCAGCAGTTTGCAGGTTGGCTACGAGCAGTACTTC.